This T cell receptor beta chain comes out of a study of T cell repertoires in cytomegalovirus infection. As for the study in general: Selected CMV epitopes included recently identified HLA-C-restricted ones as well as well-studied HLA-B-restricted ones. Public TCR beta signatures were indicative of both CMV infection and a matching HLA type. General study points: Carriers of CMV and the relevant HLA type were discriminated by public TCR beta frequency. CMV-specific HLA-C-restricted TCR beta clonotypes dominated the ex vivo response.

With respect to this clonotype: Its antigen is not identified.

TCRdb re-derived calls from the reads in MiXCR, one entry per CDR3 protein. In the table there are about 900,000 distinct CDR3 sequences, less than 40% of which are singletons. The germline V gene has CDR1 SGHDN and CDR2 FVKESK. After removal of 7 bases from V and 3 bases from J, the junction contained 8 bases not matched to a gene. The CDR3 totals 14 residues. The rearrangement uses TRBV14 and TRBJ1-1, with TRBD1 matching over 7 bases. The TCR comes from a human donor in good health (CMV status not recorded). Some clones in this sample may be carry-over from other donors' samples. This sample comprised cultured CD8+ T cells from PBMCs, obtained from culture after CMV antigen stimulation. In nucleotides, the CDR3 is TGTGCCAGCAACCCAGGGGGATATTACACTGAAGCTTTCTTT. This gives the protein CASNPGGYYTEAFF. Filled out from reference TRBV14 and TRBJ1-1, the complete variable domain reads EAGVTQFPSHSVIEKGQTVTLRCDPISGHDNLYWYRRVMGKEIKFLLHFVKESKQDESGMPNNRFLAERTGGTYSTLKVQPAELEDSGVYFCASNPGGYYTEAFFGQGTRLTVV.